This T cell receptor beta chain was identified during a study of spatial heterogeneity in lung cancer. Looking at the study overall: TCR and UMI combinations that were unique each appeared, on average, more than ten times in raw reads.

The CDR3 is 15 amino acids. CDR1 and CDR2 (germline): KGHSH, LQKENI. Trimming cost V 1 base and J 2 bases, with 11 bases left between them. Time point in this sample: sample taken at primary tumor resection. Unsorted whole RNA from tumor, nontumor lung or frozen PBMC underwent sequencing. Approximately 70 TRACERx patients with early, untreated non-small cell lung cancer donated samples. TCRdb used MiXCR to reprocess the 5' RACE reads, holding one entry per CDR3 protein. This table has more than 85,000 distinct CDR3 sequences, 7.5% to 10% appearing once. Material: PBMCs, obtained at surgery. This TCR was recovered from a male donor with early-stage non-small cell lung cancer. The J gene is TRBJ1-2, the V gene TRBV18; no reliable D call. The CDR3: CASSPLREANYGYTF. The CDR3 DNA reads TGTGCCAGCTCACCACTCCGGGAGGCCAACTATGGCTACACCTTC.